The 21 T cell receptor beta chains presented below share a single source sample, sequenced in a study of cytomegalovirus exposure and HLA in healthy donors. The PCR used 60 Vbeta and 13 Jbeta primers. The table came from immunoSEQ multiplex PCR; TCRdb's copy has only in-frame clones and leaves some out. The sample has about 150,000 clones; around 79% are singletons. Material: PBMCs. The receptors come from a middle-aged woman in good health and CMV-seropositive.

This chain connects TRBV10-3 to TRBJ1-2; 9 nucleotides line up with TRBD1. The CDR3 covers 14 residues. V shed 4 bases and J 8 bases; nucleotides not matched to a gene: 8. Germline values: CDR1 ENHRY, CDR2 SYGVKD. In DNA form, the CDR3 reads TGTGCCATCAGTGCCGAAGGGACAGGGATCGGCTACACCTTC. Its translation is CAISAEGTGIGYTF.

The genes are TRBV2 and TRBJ1-1; D call uncertain. Germline CDR1 and CDR2: SNHLY and FYNNEI. V was pared by 6 bases and J by 1 base, with 9 bases between. The CDR3 spans 13 residues. CDR3 nucleotides: TGTGCCAGCAGCGCGACAAGGAACACTGAAGCTTTCTTT. Residues: CASSATRNTEAFF. The full variable domain, with the rest looked up from reference TRBV2 and TRBJ1-1, is EPEVTQTPSHQVTQMGQEVILRCVPISNHLYFYWYRQILGQKVEFLVSFYNNEISEKSEIFDDQFSVERPDGSNFTLKIRSTKLEDSAMYFCASSATRNTEAFFGQGTRLTVV.

The J gene is TRBJ2-3, the V gene TRBV5-1; TRBD1 matches 8 bases. The V gene's germline CDR1 is SGHRS and CDR2 YFSETQ. The CDR3 is 17 amino acids. The V and J ends lost 0 bases and 0 bases, in that order; junction bases with no gene match: 6. This CDR3 reads CASSLEVNRGSTDTQYF. CDR3 sequence (DNA): TGCGCCAGCAGCTTGGAGGTTAACAGGGGGAGCACAGATACGCAGTATTTT.

V usage is TRBV6-6 and J usage is TRBJ1-1, with 8 nucleotides matching TRBD1. This CDR3 is 15 amino acids long. Trimming took 7 bases from V and 0 from J; bases not matched to a gene: 7. Germline V gene sequence: CDR1 MNHNY, CDR2 SVGAGI (reference sequence). CDR3 loop: CASTATGGLNTEAFF. The DNA for the CDR3 is TGTGCCAGCACCGCTACAGGGGGTCTGAACACTGAAGCTTTCTTT.

The V gene is TRBV29-1, the J gene TRBJ2-2; a weak D match, TRBD1 (5 bases). Looked up from germline, CDR1 is SQVTM and CDR2 is ANQGSEA. The CDR3 runs 15 residues. Between the trimmed V and J ends, which lost 3 bases and 1 base, there was a span of 12 bases. CDR3 DNA: TGCAGCGTTGAGTCGGCAGGGAAGAACACCGGGGAGCTGTTTTTT. This codes for CSVESAGKNTGELFF.

This chain links TRBV30 with TRBJ2-2, with D possibly matching TRBD2 (5 bases). Germline CDR1 is GTSNPN and CDR2 is SVGIG (reference sequence). This CDR3 has 13 residues. CDR3 sequence reads: CANRRTNTGELFF. Written as DNA, the CDR3 is TGTGCTAATAGACGGACTAACACCGGGGAGCTGTTTTTT. Supplemented by reference TRBV30 and TRBJ2-2, the full variable domain reads SQTIHQWPATLVQPVGSPLSLECTVEGTSNPNLYWYRQAAGRGLQLLFYSVGIGQISSEVPQNLSASRPQDRQFILSSKKLLLSDSGFYLCANRRTNTGELFFGEGSRLTVL.

The chain is built from TRBV5-4 and TRBJ2-1, with 7 bases lining up with TRBD2. Germline V gene sequence: CDR1 SGHNT, CDR2 YYREEE (reference sequence). The CDR3 consists of 13 residues. Trimming took 1 base from V and 7 from J; bases not matched to a gene: 2. The CDR3 sequence is CASSLSGGNEQFF. The CDR3 DNA reads TGTGCCAGCAGCTTGTCCGGGGGGAATGAGCAGTTCTTC.

This chain connects TRBV28 to TRBJ2-3, with D unclear. CDR1 is MDHEN, CDR2 SYDVKM, per germline. Trimming took off 5 bases at V and 0 bases at J, with 12 bases between the two ends. This CDR3 has 15 amino acids. The DNA of the CDR3 is TGTGCCAGCAGTATTCTAGAAAGAAGCACAGATACGCAGTATTTT. Its translation: CASSILERSTDTQYF. The entire variable domain, with the rest obtained from reference TRBV28 and TRBJ2-3, is as follows: DVKVTQSSRYLVKRTGEKVFLECVQDMDHENMFWYRQDPGLGLRLIYFSYDVKMKEKGDIPEGYSVSREKKERFSLILESASTNQTSMYLCASSILERSTDTQYFGPGTRLTVL.

V usage is TRBV2 and J usage is TRBJ2-1; 7 bases map to TRBD2. Germline V gene data show CDR1 as SNHLY and CDR2 as FYNNEI. The CDR3 is made up of 15 amino acids. Trimming removed 4 bases from V and 0 bases from J; junction bases left unmatched: 3. In DNA form, the CDR3 reads TGTGCCAGCAGTGGGGGGGGTAGCTCCTACAATGAGCAGTTCTTC. Its translation is CASSGGGSSYNEQFF.

This clone was recorded a few times. J is TRBJ1-1 and V is TRBV14, with no clear D. The CDR3 contains 12 residues. Germline V gives CDR1 SGHDN, CDR2 FVKESK. The ends were cut back, 1 base at V and 8 bases at J, with 8 bases in the middle. The CDR3 region has the DNA TGTGCCAGCAGCCAAGGCAGGAGGGAAGCTTTCTTT. As protein: CASSQGRREAFF.

This clone was detected a few times. The chain couples TRBV11-2 to TRBJ2-1, with TRBD1 as a possible D gene (6 bases). This CDR3 is built from 13 residues. From germline, CDR1 is SGHAT and CDR2 FQNNGV. Trimming removed 2 bases at V and 10 bases at J, with 12 bases between. The CDR3: CASSLNRVGEQFF. DNA for the CDR3: TGTGCCAGCAGCTTAAACAGGGTTGGGGAGCAGTTCTTC.

The V and J genes are TRBV4-2 and TRBJ2-3; the D gene is possibly TRBD1 (6 bases). The V and J ends lost 5 bases and 4 bases respectively, with 13 bases between them. Germline values: CDR1 LGHNA, CDR2 YNFKEQ. The CDR3 extends over 14 amino acids. CDR3 protein: CASSSPEGADTQYF. The CDR3 DNA reads as TGTGCCAGCAGCTCCCCTGAGGGGGCAGATACGCAGTATTTT.

The J gene is TRBJ1-5, the V gene TRBV28; no firm D call. V lost 2 bases and J lost 1, with 9 bases in between. The CDR3 has 15 amino acids. Germline values: CDR1 MDHEN, CDR2 SYDVKM. CDR3 DNA: TGTGCCAGCAGTTTAAGATCGGGGAGCAATCAGCCCCAGCATTTT. It codes for CASSLRSGSNQPQHF.

The chain links TRBV5-4 to TRBJ1-4; D is uncertain. Germline loops: CDR1 SGHNT, CDR2 YYREEE (reference sequence). This CDR3 has 14 amino acids. V shed 3 bases and J shed 7 bases, with 13 bases lying between them. The CDR3 nucleotides read TGTGCCAGCAGCTCGGCGGGGTTGAGTGAAAAACTGTTTTTT. Amino acids: CASSSAGLSEKLFF.

The chain links TRBV28 to TRBJ1-4; D may be TRBD1 (5 bases). Per the germline V gene, CDR1 is MDHEN and CDR2 is SYDVKM. V gave up 6 bases and J gave up 5 bases, with 16 bases separating them. The CDR3 contains 15 residues. The CDR3 coding sequence is TGTGCCAGCAGCATTTGGGCAGGGATAAATGAAAAACTGTTTTTT. It is translated as CASSIWAGINEKLFF.

This chain links TRBV10-2 with TRBJ2-2; 7 nucleotides align to TRBD1. The germline CDR1 and CDR2 sequences are WSHSY and SAAADI. The V and J ends lost 8 bases and 3 bases, in that order; junction bases with no gene match: 6. This CDR3 has 14 residues. The CDR3 region is CASGLQGYTGELFF. Here the CDR3 DNA reads TGCGCCAGCGGATTACAGGGGTACACCGGGGAGCTGTTTTTT.

The chain uses TRBV5-1 and TRBJ1-2; D is perhaps TRBD1 (6 bases). V gave up 0 bases and J gave up 8 bases, with 11 bases separating them. The CDR3 is made up of 13 amino acids. The germline V gene encodes CDR1 SGHRS and CDR2 YFSETQ. CDR3 in amino acids: CASSLVGAGGYTF. The CDR3 bases are TGCGCCAGCAGCTTGGTGGGGGCCGGAGGCTACACCTTC.

The rearrangement links TRBV25-1 to TRBJ1-5, with a tentative D call TRBD1 (5 bases). CDR1 and CDR2 (germline): MGHDK, SYGVNS. Trimming stripped 5 bases from V and 0 bases from J, with 8 bases between. The CDR3 runs 14 residues. DNA for the CDR3: TGTGCCAGCAGTTGGGGGGGTAGCAATCAGCCCCAGCATTTT. It codes for CASSWGGSNQPQHF.

This clone was recorded once. The chain links TRBV18 to TRBJ1-1, with 10 bases that match TRBD1. V lost 4 bases and J lost 3; bases outside the gene matches: 14. The germline CDR1 and CDR2 sequences are KGHSH and LQKENI. The CDR3 loop spans 18 amino acids. The CDR3 nucleotides read TGTGCCAGCTCACGTTTTTCCACCAGACAGGGGGCGGACACTGAAGCTTTCTTT. Protein sequence: CASSRFSTRQGADTEAFF.

As concerns this clone: The final CDR3 position lacks the conserved phenylalanine or tryptophan, pointing to a likely read error. The V call is TRBV29-1, the J call TRBJ2-3, with D possibly matching TRBD2 (6 bases). With 7 bases removed from V and 3 bases from J, the gap between germline ends came to 11 bases. Per germline, CDR1 SQVTM and CDR2 ANQGSEA. CDR3 length equals 12 residues. The CDR3 sequence: CSARLETDTQYS. The CDR3 nucleotides read TGCAGCGCCCGACTAGAGACAGATACGCAGTATTCT.

This clone was seen a few times. This chain uses TRBV14 with TRBJ1-1; D is uncertain. V dropped 1 base and J dropped 5 bases, with 8 bases sitting between them. Germline CDR1 SGHDN, CDR2 FVKESK. The CDR3 contains 13 residues. This CDR3 is CASSQVPGTEAFF. DNA for the CDR3: TGTGCCAGCAGCCAAGTACCGGGAACTGAAGCTTTCTTT.